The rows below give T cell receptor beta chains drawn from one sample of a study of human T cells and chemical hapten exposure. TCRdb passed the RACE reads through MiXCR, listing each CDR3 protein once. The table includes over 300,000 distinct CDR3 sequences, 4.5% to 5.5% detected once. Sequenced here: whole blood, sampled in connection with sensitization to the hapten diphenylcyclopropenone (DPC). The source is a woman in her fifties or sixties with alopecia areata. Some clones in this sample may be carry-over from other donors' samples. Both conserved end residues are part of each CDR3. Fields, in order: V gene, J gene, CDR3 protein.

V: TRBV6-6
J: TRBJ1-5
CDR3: CASNLLQGGYSNQPQHF

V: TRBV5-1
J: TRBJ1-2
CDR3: CASSLGDHGYTF

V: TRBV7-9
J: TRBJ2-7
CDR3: CASSLSAGESYEQYF

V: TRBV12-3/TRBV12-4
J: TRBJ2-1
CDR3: CASIIWSLSSYNEQFF

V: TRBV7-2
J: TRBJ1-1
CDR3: CASSLEGLLNTEAFF

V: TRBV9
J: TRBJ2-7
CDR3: CASSVGPGGAYYEQYF

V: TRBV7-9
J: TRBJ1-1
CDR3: CASSLTSTVNTEAFF

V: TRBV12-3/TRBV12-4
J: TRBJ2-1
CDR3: CASSLGAGGLHEQFF

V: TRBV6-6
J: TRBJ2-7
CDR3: CASTSPSYEQYF

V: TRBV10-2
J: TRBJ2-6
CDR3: CASQRQISGANVLTF

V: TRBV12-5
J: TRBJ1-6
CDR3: CASGPDSYNSPLHF

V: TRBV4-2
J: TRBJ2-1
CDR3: CASSQGSAYNEQFF

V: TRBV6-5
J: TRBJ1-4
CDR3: CASSYRRTNEKLFF

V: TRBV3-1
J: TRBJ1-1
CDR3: CASSQVAGSNTEAFF

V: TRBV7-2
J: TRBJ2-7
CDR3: CASSLVQSSYEQYF

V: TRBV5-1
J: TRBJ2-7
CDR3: CASSLTTGGYEQYF

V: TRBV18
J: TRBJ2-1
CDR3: CASSPKSDEQFF

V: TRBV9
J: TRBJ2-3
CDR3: CASREGERTDTQYF

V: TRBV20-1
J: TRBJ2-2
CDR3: CSARGRSGAYTGELFF

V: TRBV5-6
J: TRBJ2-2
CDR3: CASSFPSGEGRTGELFF

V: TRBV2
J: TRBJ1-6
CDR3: CASSENSPLHF

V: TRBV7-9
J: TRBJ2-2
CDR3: CAGLRRGRGTGELFF

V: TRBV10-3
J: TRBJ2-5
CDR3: CAIRGSEETQYF

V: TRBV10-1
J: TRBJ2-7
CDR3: CASSESGSHYEQYF

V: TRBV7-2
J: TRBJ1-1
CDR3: CASSFTGRLTEAFF

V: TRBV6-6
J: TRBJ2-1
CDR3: CASSYPPTDQFF

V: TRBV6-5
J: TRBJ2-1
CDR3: CASSYGLAGGVSYNEQFF

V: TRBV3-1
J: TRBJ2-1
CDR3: CASSLAGLAGGLNEQFF

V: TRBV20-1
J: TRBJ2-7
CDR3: CSARVAGAYEQYF

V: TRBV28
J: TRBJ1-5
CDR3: CATERTGLGQPQHF

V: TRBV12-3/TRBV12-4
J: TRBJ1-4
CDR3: CASSSTGQGREKLFF

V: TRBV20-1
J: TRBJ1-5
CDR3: CSARQGPNQPQHF

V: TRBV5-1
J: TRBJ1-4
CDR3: CASSLIGRVDEKLFF

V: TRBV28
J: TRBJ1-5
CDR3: CASSFEGGLGNQPQHF

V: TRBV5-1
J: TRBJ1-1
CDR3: CASSIRQGTNTEAFF

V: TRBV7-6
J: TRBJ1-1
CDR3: CASSYGTGIEAFF

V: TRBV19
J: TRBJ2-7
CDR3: CATYSNYEQYF

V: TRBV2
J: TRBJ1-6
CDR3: CASTGYLTNSPLHF

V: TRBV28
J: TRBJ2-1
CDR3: CASRGPSSYNEQFF

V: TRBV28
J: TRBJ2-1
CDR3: CASSRAGLQFF

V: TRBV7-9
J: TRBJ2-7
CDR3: CASSLRTSGSGEQYF

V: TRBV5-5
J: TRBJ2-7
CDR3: CASSLKGQAVFYEQYF

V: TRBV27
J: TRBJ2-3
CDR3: CASSFSGLYTDTQYF

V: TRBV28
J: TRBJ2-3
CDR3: CASAGLAGALTYF

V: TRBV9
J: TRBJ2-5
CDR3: CASSVGSSRETQYF

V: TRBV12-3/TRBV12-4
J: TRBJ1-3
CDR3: CASSFPSGTGNTIYF

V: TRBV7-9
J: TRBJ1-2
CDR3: CASSAGTNYGYTF

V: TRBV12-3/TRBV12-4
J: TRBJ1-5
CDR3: CASSYLVSPSKYQPQHF

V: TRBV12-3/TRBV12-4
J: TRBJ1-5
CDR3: CASSFLGTGDQPQHF

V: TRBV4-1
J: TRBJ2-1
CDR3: CASSQEGVSEQFF

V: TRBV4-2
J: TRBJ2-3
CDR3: CASSQGGRGSTDTQYF

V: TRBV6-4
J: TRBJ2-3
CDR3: CASPPRWRGHGNSTDTQYF

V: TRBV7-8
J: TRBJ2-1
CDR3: CASTARASGGASDNEQFF

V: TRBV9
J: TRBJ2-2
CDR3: CASSVVTSGSSSGELFF

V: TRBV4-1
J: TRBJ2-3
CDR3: CASSQDPGGGATDTQYF

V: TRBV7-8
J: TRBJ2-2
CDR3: CASSLVAAGPGELFF

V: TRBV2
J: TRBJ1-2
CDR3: CASSADPNPYGYTF

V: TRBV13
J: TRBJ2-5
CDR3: CASSYTRGRETQYF

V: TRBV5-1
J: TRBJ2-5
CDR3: CASTEGVYQETQYF

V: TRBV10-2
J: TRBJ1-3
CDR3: CATTGARGNTIYF